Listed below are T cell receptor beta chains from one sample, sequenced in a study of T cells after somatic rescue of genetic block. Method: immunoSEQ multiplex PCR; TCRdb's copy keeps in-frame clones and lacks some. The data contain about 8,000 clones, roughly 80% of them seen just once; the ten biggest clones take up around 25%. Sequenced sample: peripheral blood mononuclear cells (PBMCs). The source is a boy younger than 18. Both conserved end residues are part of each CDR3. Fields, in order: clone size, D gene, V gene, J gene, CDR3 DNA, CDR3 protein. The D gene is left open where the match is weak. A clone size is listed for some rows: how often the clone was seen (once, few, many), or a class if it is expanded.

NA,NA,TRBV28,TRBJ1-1,TGTGCCAGCACTTTGGGGACTCACGGGCACACTGAAGCTTTCTTT,CASTLGTHGHTEAFF
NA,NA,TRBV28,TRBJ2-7,TGTGCCAGCAGTTCCACCTTTGCCGGGACGTACTTC,CASSSTFAGTYF
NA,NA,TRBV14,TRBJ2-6,TGTGCCAGCAGCCAGATGGACAGCCACGTCCTGACTTTC,CASSQMDSHVLTF
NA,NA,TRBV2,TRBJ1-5,TGTGCCAGCAGTGTGGCGGGGAGCAATCAGCCCCAGCATTTT,CASSVAGSNQPQHF
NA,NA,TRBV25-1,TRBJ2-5,TGTGCCAGCAGTGAATATCGATCAGCGGCCCGGGAGACCCAGTACTTC,CASSEYRSAARETQYF
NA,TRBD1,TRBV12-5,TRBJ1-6,TGTGCTAGTGGAGCCGAGACAGGGAATTCACCCCTCCACTTT,CASGAETGNSPLHF
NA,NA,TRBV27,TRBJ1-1,TGTGCCAGCAGTGCAACAGCTAACACTGAAGCTTTCTTT,CASSATANTEAFF
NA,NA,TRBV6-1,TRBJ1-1,TGTGCCAGCAGTCCCTTACACCAAGGGGCTGAAGCTTTCTTT,CASSPLHQGAEAFF
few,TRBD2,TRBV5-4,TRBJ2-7,TGTGCCAGCAGCTTGGTCTCTGCGGGAGGGCCTAACGAGCAGTACTTC,CASSLVSAGGPNEQYF
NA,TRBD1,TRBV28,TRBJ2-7,TGTGCCAGCAGCAGGACAGGGAGGTGGGTCTACGAGCAGTACTTC,CASSRTGRWVYEQYF
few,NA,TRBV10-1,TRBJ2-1,TGCGCCAGCAGCGCCGTTCCTTTCTCCTACAATGAGCAGTTCTTC,CASSAVPFSYNEQFF
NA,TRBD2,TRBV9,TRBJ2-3,TGTGCCAGCAGCGTAGATCGACTAGCCTCAGGAGATACGCAGTATTTT,CASSVDRLASGDTQYF
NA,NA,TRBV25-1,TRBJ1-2,TGTGCCAGCAGTGAATTGGTGGGGGGCGAAGGCTACACCTTC,CASSELVGGEGYTF
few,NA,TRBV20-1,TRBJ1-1,TGCAGTGCCCCTCGGGCGACTGAAGCTTTCTTT,CSAPRATEAFF
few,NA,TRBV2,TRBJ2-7,TGTGCCAGCATATTCCAGGGAACGTACTTC,CASIFQGTYF
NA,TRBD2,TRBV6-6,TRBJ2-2,TGTGCCAGCAGTTTGACTAGCGGTTCCACCGGGGAGCTGTTTTTT,CASSLTSGSTGELFF
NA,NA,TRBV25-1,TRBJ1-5,TGTGCCAGCAGTGACTTACTCGAACAGCCCCAGCATTTT,CASSDLLEQPQHF